This TCR beta chain was sequenced for a study of identifying expanded T cells in peripheral blood. Study findings and constraints: Approximately two-week clone count variance significantly increased as total template count grew. Differentially abundant clones: around 1.1 between replicates, roughly 16 at two to three weeks, roughly 18 at four.

As concerns this clone: Its cognate antigen is unknown.

Clones were sequenced by immunoSEQ multiplex PCR, and TCRdb holds only the in-frame ones, with some missing. The sample includes around 130,000 clones, approximately 86% seen only once; the top ten take about 8%. V was trimmed by 3 bases and J by 4 bases, leaving 13 bases between them. The CDR3 consists of 15 residues. Germline CDR1 MDHEN, CDR2 SYDVKM. Healthy donors had no documented immune events, such as infections, while sampled. This clonotype was obtained from a person between 18 and 69 years old in good health. The sequenced sample consisted of blood. The chain couples TRBV28 to TRBJ1-5, with D maybe TRBD1 (5 bases). The CDR3 nucleotides are TGTGCCAGCAGTTTGGGGGGGTACGAGAATCAGCCCCAGCATTTT. It encodes CASSLGGYENQPQHF.